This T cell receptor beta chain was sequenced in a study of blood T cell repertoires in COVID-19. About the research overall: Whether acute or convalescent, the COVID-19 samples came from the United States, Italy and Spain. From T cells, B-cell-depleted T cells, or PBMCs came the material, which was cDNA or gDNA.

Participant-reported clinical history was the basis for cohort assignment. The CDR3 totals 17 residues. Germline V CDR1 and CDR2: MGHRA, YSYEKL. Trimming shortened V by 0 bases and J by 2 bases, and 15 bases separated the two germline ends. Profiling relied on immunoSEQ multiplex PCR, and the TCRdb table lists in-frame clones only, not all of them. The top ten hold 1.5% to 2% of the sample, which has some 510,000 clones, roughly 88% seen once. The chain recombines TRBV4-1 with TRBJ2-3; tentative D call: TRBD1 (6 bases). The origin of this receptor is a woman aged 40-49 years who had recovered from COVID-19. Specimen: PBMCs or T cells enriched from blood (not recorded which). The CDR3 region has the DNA TGCGCCAGCAGCCAAGAATTAACAGGGCTTGTCACAGATACGCAGTATTTT. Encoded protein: CASSQELTGLVTDTQYF.